Presented here are 19 T cell receptor beta chains from one specimen sequenced in a study of high-grade serous ovarian cancer treatment subgroups. Tumor samples were obtained before definitive surgery or chemotherapy. TCRdb's table, derived via immunoSEQ multiplex PCR, lists solely in-frame clones and lacks some. The sample has under 20,000 clones; approximately 71% are singletons. The sample comprised tumor tissue. These receptors all stem from a human donor with high-grade serous ovarian cancer.

The chain couples TRBV29-1 to TRBJ2-7, with 9 bases matching TRBD1. Per germline, CDR1 SQVTM and CDR2 ANQGSEA. J lost 1 base, V lost 5 bases, and 3 bases had no gene match. This CDR3 has 13 residues. CDR3 protein: CSVQQGASYEQYF. The DNA for the CDR3 is TGCAGCGTTCAACAGGGGGCATCCTACGAGCAGTACTTC.

The chain recombines TRBV5-4 with TRBJ2-4, with D perhaps assigned TRBD1 or TRBD2 (5 bases each). Trimming left V 9 bases short and J 1 base short, with 11 bases between. The germline V gene has CDR1 SGHNT and CDR2 YYREEE (reference sequence). This CDR3 is built from 13 residues. The CDR3 here is CATGTFAKNIQYF. The CDR3 region has the DNA TGTGCCACCGGGACCTTTGCCAAAAACATTCAGTACTTC. The full variable domain, in which reference TRBV5-4 and TRBJ2-4 provide the parts outside the CDR3, is ETGVTQSPTHLIKTRGQQVTLRCSSQSGHNTVSWYQQALGQGPQFIFQYYREEENGRGNFPPRFSGLQFPNYSSELNVNALELDDSALYLCATGTFAKNIQYFGAGTRLSVL.

As DNA, the CDR3 is TGTGCCAGCAGCGTAGAACACCTCCAAGAGACCCAGTACTTC. The encoded protein is CASSVEHLQETQYF. This chain uses TRBV9 with TRBJ2-5, with unresolved D. CDR3 size: 14 residues. Germline V gene sequence: CDR1 SGDLS, CDR2 YYNGEE. Trimming stripped 0 bases from V and 1 base from J, with 7 bases between.

This clone has a handful of counts. The genes are TRBV14 and TRBJ1-1; D unclear. The germline V and J ends were trimmed by 4 bases and 1 base, with 7 bases remaining between them. The CDR3 contains 13 residues. Germline values: CDR1 SGHDN, CDR2 FVKESK. CDR3 sequence: CASSPDQNTEAFF. In nucleotides, the CDR3 is TGTGCCAGCAGCCCGGACCAGAACACTGAAGCTTTCTTT.

V usage is TRBV30 and J usage is TRBJ2-2; D is unresolved. Germline-derived CDR1 and CDR2 are GTSNPN and SVGIG (reference sequence). The CDR3 sequence is 15 residues long. V lost 4 bases and J 1 base, leaving 13 bases between the germline ends. In DNA form, the CDR3 reads TGTGCCTGGACCCAAGACCTCCTGAACACCGGGGAGCTGTTTTTT. It encodes CAWTQDLLNTGELFF.

The CDR3 DNA sequence: TGTGCCAGCAGCCGCCACCCATATAGCAATCAGCCCCAGCATTTT. Residues: CASSRHPYSNQPQHF. The rearrangement links TRBV6-6 to TRBJ1-5; no definite D call. Looked up from germline, CDR1 is MNHNY and CDR2 is SVGAGI (reference sequence). The V and J ends lost 6 bases and 0 bases respectively, with 12 bases between them. The CDR3 sequence is 15 residues long.

This rearrangement joins TRBV7-3 to TRBJ2-5; tentatively, D is TRBD2 (5 bases). This CDR3 contains 16 residues. Trimming removed 5 bases at V and 1 base at J, with 17 bases between. Germline V gene lookup returns CDR1 SGHTA and CDR2 FQGTGA. CDR3 in amino acids: CASSLEGAATQETQYF. Written as DNA, the CDR3 is TGTGCCAGCAGCCTCGAGGGAGCGGCGACCCAAGAGACCCAGTACTTC.

This clone was seen a few times. The chain couples TRBV30 to TRBJ2-5; TRBD2 matches 7 bases. V lost 2 bases to trimming and J lost 7 bases; unmatched junction nucleotides: 7. The CDR3 is 13 residues long. Germline lookup yields CDR1 GTSNPN and CDR2 SVGIG (reference sequence). The CDR3 DNA is TGTGCCTGGAGTACCCTCAGGGAGGGGACCCAGTACTTC. It yields the protein CAWSTLREGTQYF.

This clone was seen just once. This sequence joins TRBV16 and TRBJ2-7; 8 nucleotides align to TRBD1. There are 13 residues in the CDR3. The germline V gene has CDR1 KGHSY and CDR2 FQNENV. V lost 2 bases, J lost 8 bases, and 5 bases stayed unmatched. CDR3 sequence: CASSQIQGAQQYF. The CDR3 nucleotides are TGTGCCAGCAGCCAAATTCAGGGGGCGCAGCAGTACTTC.

This clone was observed a single time. This rearrangement joins TRBV6-1 to TRBJ2-5, with D perhaps TRBD2 (6 bases). Germline lookup yields CDR1 MNHNS and CDR2 SASEGT. V was cut by 6 bases and J by 7 bases, with 18 bases left in between. The CDR3 totals 14 residues. In DNA form, the CDR3 reads TGTGCCAGCAGGAACCCCGGAGGGATGGCGACCCAGTACTTC. Its protein is CASRNPGGMATQYF.

The chain carries TRBV4-1 and TRBJ2-1; 8 bases agree with TRBD1. Trimming at V came to 0 bases and at J to 4 bases, leaving 5 bases not matched to a gene. Germline values: CDR1 MGHRA, CDR2 YSYEKL. The CDR3 sequence is 16 residues long. The CDR3 reads CASSQDSGQGYNEQFF. The DNA of the CDR3 is TGCGCCAGCAGCCAAGATTCTGGACAGGGTTACAATGAGCAGTTCTTC.

The rearrangement uses TRBV19 and TRBJ1-1; D is unclear. This CDR3 has 13 amino acids. CDR1 is LNHDA, CDR2 SQIVND, per germline (reference sequence). V was shortened by 5 bases and J by 7 bases, with 14 bases between the two germline ends. CDR3 in DNA: TGTGCCAGTAGTCTCATGGTCCATCATGAAGCTTTCTTT. Translating it yields CASSLMVHHEAFF.

The rearrangement joins TRBV9 to TRBJ1-1; D ambiguous. V lost 0 bases and J 5 bases, leaving 8 bases between the germline ends. The germline gives CDR1 SGDLS, CDR2 YYNGEE. This CDR3 has 13 residues. This CDR3 reads CASSVERATEAFF. The CDR3 DNA reads as TGTGCCAGCAGCGTAGAACGGGCTACTGAAGCTTTCTTT.

This clone has just a few counts. This sequence joins TRBV28 and TRBJ2-7, with 7 bases fitting TRBD2. V shed 7 bases and J 5 bases; nucleotides not matched to a gene: 11. Germline-derived CDR1 and CDR2 are MDHEN and SYDVKM. There are 14 residues in the CDR3. The CDR3 protein is CASKGEGAGHEQYF. Here the CDR3 DNA reads TGTGCCAGCAAAGGGGAGGGAGCGGGTCACGAGCAGTACTTC.

By sample fraction, this clone is medium-sized. The chain joins TRBV5-4 to TRBJ2-1; D not resolved. V shed 1 base and J shed 9 bases, with 5 bases lying between them. The CDR3 is 11 residues long. The V gene's germline CDR1 is SGHNT and CDR2 YYREEE (reference sequence). The CDR3 nucleotides read TGTGCCAGCAGCTTGCGTAGTGAGCAGTTCTTC. Its translation is CASSLRSEQFF.

This rearrangement joins TRBV7-8 to TRBJ1-5, with TRBD1 identical over 7 bases. Germline lookup yields CDR1 SGHVS and CDR2 FQNEAQ. The CDR3 is 14 residues long. V shed 5 bases, J shed 7 bases, and the junction held 8 bases outside the gene matches. CDR3 in amino acids: CASSIDRARQPQHF. CDR3 DNA sequence: TGTGCCAGCAGCATAGACAGGGCGAGGCAGCCCCAGCATTTT.

The V and J genes are TRBV6-5 and TRBJ1-1, with D perhaps TRBD1 (5 bases). The germline V gene encodes CDR1 MNHEY and CDR2 SVGAGI. The CDR3 covers 15 residues. V was pared by 6 bases and J by 4 bases, with 18 bases between. The chain's CDR3 is CASSPPQGRGTEAFF. CDR3 nucleotide sequence: TGTGCCAGCAGCCCACCCCAGGGACGGGGCACTGAAGCTTTCTTT.

This chain joins TRBV7-9 and TRBJ2-5; 9 bases line up with TRBD2. CDR1 SEHNR and CDR2 FQNEAQ come from the germline V gene (reference sequence). J gave up 5 bases and V 1 base, and 8 bases lay outside the gene matches. The CDR3 sequence is 16 residues long. This CDR3 is CASSLGAASGEETQYF. CDR3 DNA sequence: TGTGCCAGCAGCTTAGGGGCGGCTAGCGGGGAGGAGACCCAGTACTTC. Drawing the rest from reference TRBV7-9 and TRBJ2-5, the complete variable domain is DTGVSQNPRHKITKRGQNVTFRCDPISEHNRLYWYRQTLGQGPEFLTYFQNEAQLEKSRLLSDRFSAERPKGSFSTLEIQRTEQGDSAMYLCASSLGAASGEETQYFGPGTRLLVL.

The chain uses TRBV9 and TRBJ2-7; 11 nucleotides agree with TRBD2. Per the germline V gene, CDR1 is SGDLS and CDR2 is YYNGEE. V shed 0 bases and J 2 bases; nucleotides not matched to a gene: 1. The CDR3 sequence is 15 residues long. In nucleotides, the CDR3 is TGTGCCAGCAGCGTAGCTAGCGGGGGGACCTACGAGCAGTACTTC. This sequence encodes CASSVASGGTYEQYF.